This TCR beta chain was identified in a study of blood T cell repertoires in COVID-19. Study as a whole: Spain, Italy and the United States supplied samples that represented acute and convalescent COVID-19. T cells, B-cell-depleted T cells, or PBMCs supplied cDNA or gDNA.

In the authors' methods: From reference gene primer amplification, estimates of nucleated cell counts were derived. Some clones are missing from TCRdb's copy, which holds only in-frame ones; the method was immunoSEQ multiplex PCR. The V and J calls and clone size were taken over from that table, and D and trimming were inferred from the DNA. Found here are approximately 140,000 clones, roughly 84% of them singletons; the top ten hold around 40%. Material for sequencing was peripheral blood. This clonotype originated in a human donor in a cohort sampled during active COVID-19.

The CDR3 protein is CASSPTASGEPQHF. The CDR3 nucleotides read TGTGCCAGCAGTCCGACAGCGTCAGGGGAGCCCCAGCATTTT. The V gene is TRBV6-2 or TRBV6-3, the J gene TRBJ1-5; a possible D gene is TRBD1 (6 bases). The V end lost 5 bases, the J end lost 8 bases, and 16 bases lay between the germline ends. The CDR3 covers 14 residues. CDR1 is MNHEY and CDR2 is SVGEGT in the germline V gene.